This T cell receptor (beta chain) was profiled in a study of T-cell memory formation after mild COVID-19. The wider study: The study found TCR clusters largely donor specific.

From germline, CDR1 is SQVTM and CDR2 ANQGSEA. Trimming took off 3 bases at V and 1 base at J, with 12 bases between the two ends. CDR3 size: 14 residues. TCRdb reprocessed the 5' RACE reads with MiXCR, giving one entry per CDR3 protein. Of 190,000 or so distinct CDR3 sequences listed, 20% to 25% were seen once; the top ten hold more than 20%. What was sequenced was PBMCs or a T cell subset sorted from them (not recorded which). The receptor comes from an adult woman who had mild COVID-19 (a few samples of this study predate the infection). Cell type and time point are not known. The chain couples TRBV29-1 to TRBJ2-5, with a weak D call TRBD2 (7 bases). CDR3 nucleotide sequence: TGCAGCGTTGAGGGGGGGGCCCTCCAAGAGACCCAGTACTTC. The encoded protein is CSVEGGALQETQYF.